The 18 T cell receptor beta chains listed next were all sequenced from one sample in a study of blood T cell repertoires in COVID-19. Sequenced by immunoSEQ multiplex PCR; TCRdb stores in-frame clones only, minus some. The data hold under 150,000 clones, with 65% to 85% observed a single time. Material: PBMCs or T cells enriched from blood (not recorded which). The receptors derive from a woman aged 45-59 years who had been exposed to COVID-19.

V is TRBV6-5 and J is TRBJ2-3; the match to TRBD2 covers 7 bases. The V segment lost 6 bases and the J segment 2 bases; nucleotides outside the gene matches: 5. The CDR3 is made up of 14 amino acids. Germline lookup yields CDR1 MNHEY and CDR2 SVGAGI. CDR3 DNA sequence: TGTGCCAGCAGGGCGGGGGAGTTCACAGATACGCAGTATTTT. Its protein is CASRAGEFTDTQYF.

V is TRBV30 and J is TRBJ1-1; 7 bases fit TRBD1. CDR1 is GTSNPN, CDR2 SVGIG, per germline (reference sequence). This CDR3 has 14 amino acids. The junction had 4 bases not matched to a gene; V was cut back by 1 base and J by 2 bases. DNA of the CDR3: TGTGCCTGGAGTGGGGGGACAGTCAACACTGAAGCTTTCTTT. Residues: CAWSGGTVNTEAFF.

The chain combines TRBV19 with TRBJ2-3; tentative D call: TRBD1 (7 bases). V was cut by 4 bases and J by 4 bases, with 21 bases left in between. The CDR3 contains 17 residues. Looked up from germline, CDR1 is LNHDA and CDR2 is SQIVND (reference sequence). The CDR3 bases are TGTGCCAGTAGTACGAGAGGGGGGACAGCGGATTCAGATACGCAGTATTTT. Its protein product is CASSTRGGTADSDTQYF.

The rearrangement uses TRBV19 and TRBJ2-4; tentatively, D is TRBD1 (7 bases). Deletions cut 6 bases from V and 8 bases from J, with 26 bases between. CDR1 LNHDA and CDR2 SQIVND come from the germline V gene (reference sequence). The CDR3 is 17 residues long. In DNA, the CDR3 is TGTGCCAGTAGCGGACGAGACAGGGAGGTCCCTAAGGACATTCAGTACTTC. Translating it yields CASSGRDREVPKDIQYF.

This rearrangement joins TRBV12-5 to TRBJ1-1; D call uncertain. The CDR3 is 13 amino acids. Germline V gene sequence: CDR1 LGHNT, CDR2 FRNRAP. The germline V and J ends were trimmed by 2 bases and 6 bases, with 10 bases remaining between them. This CDR3 reads CASGLKVAAEAFF. DNA for the CDR3: TGTGCTAGTGGTTTGAAGGTGGCGGCTGAAGCTTTCTTT.

CDR3 nucleotide sequence: TGCGCCAGCAGCTGGGGACTAGCGGGAGGAACAAGGAGCTCCTACAATGAGCAGTTCTTC. It yields the protein CASSWGLAGGTRSSYNEQFF. The chain is built from TRBV5-1 and TRBJ2-1, with 15 positions matching TRBD2. The CDR3 spans 20 residues. With V trimmed by 3 bases and J by 0 bases, 10 bases remained unmatched. The germline V gene has CDR1 SGHRS and CDR2 YFSETQ. The full variable domain, its missing parts supplied by reference TRBV5-1 and TRBJ2-1, is KAGVTQTPRYLIKTRGQQVTLSCSPISGHRSVSWYQQTPGQGLQFLFEYFSETQRNKGNFPGRFSGRQFSNSRSEMNVSTLELGDSALYLCASSWGLAGGTRSSYNEQFFGPGTRLTVL.

This chain connects TRBV7-9 to TRBJ1-2; D not resolved. The CDR3 extends over 12 amino acids. V lost 8 bases and J lost 8, with 15 bases in between. From germline, CDR1 is SEHNR and CDR2 FQNEAQ (reference sequence). CDR3 nucleotides: TGTGCCAGCGGAGTGCCTATGGTAGGCTACACCTTC. Its translation is CASGVPMVGYTF.

This clone was detected a few times. The CDR3, as DNA: TGTGCCAGCAGCGTAGGCGGGACTAGCGGCCAAGAGACCCAGTACTTC. Its translation is CASSVGGTSGQETQYF. The chain has TRBV9 and TRBJ2-5; TRBD2 agrees at 11 bases. The germline V gene has CDR1 SGDLS and CDR2 YYNGEE. This CDR3 has 16 amino acids. V lost 0 bases, J lost 1 base, and 2 bases stayed unmatched.

The CDR3 coding sequence is TGTGCCAGCAGCTTGATCCCAAACTATGGCTACACCTTC. Protein: CASSLIPNYGYTF. The rearrangement uses TRBV5-6 and TRBJ1-2; unclear D gene. The CDR3 sequence is 13 residues long. The germline V gene encodes CDR1 SGHDT and CDR2 YYEEEE. Between the trimmed V and J ends, which lost 1 base and 2 bases, there was a span of 6 bases.

The chain couples TRBV12-5 to TRBJ2-1, with D unresolved. The CDR3 spans 17 residues. Germline V gene lookup returns CDR1 LGHNT and CDR2 FRNRAP. Deletions cut 3 bases from V and 1 base from J, with 16 bases between. CDR3: CASGLPRGTTSYNEQFF. The CDR3 region has the DNA TGTGCTAGTGGTTTACCGAGAGGCACAACATCCTACAATGAGCAGTTCTTC.

This rearrangement joins TRBV19 to TRBJ2-2; D is unclear. V was shortened by 7 bases and J by 8 bases, with 20 bases between the two germline ends. Germline V gene sequence: CDR1 LNHDA, CDR2 SQIVND (reference sequence). This CDR3 is 15 amino acids long. CDR3 sequence: CASNHFLSKPGELFF. The CDR3 DNA reads as TGTGCCAGTAATCACTTTCTATCCAAGCCGGGGGAGCTGTTTTTT.

The count of this clone is one. This rearrangement joins TRBV9 to TRBJ1-1, with TRBD1 matching over 11 bases. V lost 4 bases and J lost 8; bases outside the gene matches: 10. There are 15 residues in the CDR3. Germline CDR1 and CDR2: SGDLS and YYNGEE. In nucleotides, the CDR3 is TGTGCCAGCAGCCCCCGGGACAGGGGGTCTCCCGAAGCTTTCTTT. Encoded protein: CASSPRDRGSPEAFF.

The CDR3 bases are TGTGCTAGTGGTCTTGGACAGGGGCGAGTGGATGGCTACACCTTC. This sequence encodes CASGLGQGRVDGYTF. This sequence joins TRBV12-5 and TRBJ1-2, with 9 positions matching TRBD1. The germline V gene has CDR1 LGHNT and CDR2 FRNRAP. This CDR3 spans 15 amino acids. With V trimmed by 5 bases and J by 6 bases, 10 bases remained unmatched.

The CDR3 protein is CASSPGTGSVVTEAFF. CDR3 bases: TGTGCCAGCAGTCCCGGGACAGGGTCGGTCGTCACTGAAGCTTTCTTT. The chain carries TRBV27 and TRBJ1-1; the match to TRBD1 covers 9 bases. The CDR3 is 16 residues long. Germline CDR1 and CDR2: MNHEY and SMNVEV (reference sequence). The V segment lost 5 bases and the J segment 4 bases; nucleotides outside the gene matches: 11.

This clone was seen a single time. The chain is built from TRBV7-9 and TRBJ1-1; a possible D gene is TRBD1 (6 bases). Germline loops: CDR1 SEHNR, CDR2 FQNEAQ (reference sequence). The V gene lost 6 bases and the J gene lost 8 bases, with 19 bases spanning the gap. The CDR3 length is 14 residues. CDR3: CASRGTRGAGEAFF. The CDR3 DNA sequence: TGTGCCAGCAGAGGAACCCGGGGGGCAGGAGAAGCTTTCTTT.

The table lists this clone with a count of one. V is TRBV15 and J is TRBJ1-5; D perhaps matches TRBD1 (6 bases). The CDR3 runs to 15 residues. Trimming stripped 5 bases from V and 9 bases from J, with 20 bases between. The germline gives CDR1 LNHNV, CDR2 YYDKDF (reference sequence). The CDR3 spells CATSASGGRGTPQHF. DNA for the CDR3: TGTGCCACCAGCGCCTCCGGGGGGCGCGGAACGCCCCAGCATTTT.

This chain links TRBV7-9 with TRBJ2-7; 10 nucleotides line up with TRBD1. Germline CDR1 reads SEHNR; CDR2 reads FQNEAQ (reference sequence). The CDR3 is made up of 12 amino acids. CDR3 DNA: TGTGGGACGGGGACAGGGGACTACGAGCAGTACTTC. Translation gives CGTGTGDYEQYF.

The chain couples TRBV28 to TRBJ1-5; a possible D gene is TRBD1 (5 bases). Germline V gene lookup returns CDR1 MDHEN and CDR2 SYDVKM. The CDR3 consists of 17 residues. V was cut by 2 bases and J by 2 bases, with 16 bases left in between. CDR3 DNA: TGTGCCAGCAGTTTAAGAACTTTTCTAGGGGGCAATCAGCCCCAGCATTTT. Residues: CASSLRTFLGGNQPQHF.